Following are 22 T cell receptor beta chains from one sample sequenced in a study of blood T cell repertoires in COVID-19. Using immunoSEQ multiplex PCR, the repertoire was profiled, and TCRdb retains in-frame clones only, with some absent. The table has 180,000 or so clones, roughly 81% seen once. The sample taken for sequencing was peripheral blood. The origin of the receptors is a woman older than 75 with COVID-19, enrolled during active disease.

This rearrangement joins TRBV7-2 to TRBJ2-3; D remains unclear. Trimming took 5 bases from V and 3 from J, leaving 9 bases between them. Germline V CDR1 and CDR2: SGHTA, FQGNSA. This CDR3 has 13 residues. CDR3 loop: CASSEYVTDTQYF. The CDR3 DNA sequence: TGTGCCAGCAGCGAGTACGTAACAGATACGCAGTATTTT. The full variable domain, with the rest looked up from reference TRBV7-2 and TRBJ2-3, is GAGVSQSPSNKVTEKGKDVELRCDPISGHTALYWYRQSLGQGLEFLIYFQGNSAPDKSGLPSDRFSAERTGGSVSTLTIQRTQQEDSAVYLCASSEYVTDTQYFGPGTRLTVL.

This CDR3 is CASSGGWGRDTQYF. The CDR3 bases are TGTGCCAGCAGCGGGGGGTGGGGTAGGGATACGCAGTATTTT. The rearrangement uses TRBV11-2 and TRBJ2-3, with D perhaps TRBD2 (6 bases). The CDR3 sequence is 14 residues long. Germline CDR1 reads SGHAT; CDR2 reads FQNNGV. V gave up 5 bases and J gave up 6 bases, with 15 bases separating them.

V is TRBV11-3 and J is TRBJ1-2; TRBD1 might be the D (6 bases). Per germline, CDR1 SGHNT and CDR2 YENEEA. There are 20 residues in the CDR3. V shed 0 bases and J shed 3 bases, with 26 bases lying between them. The CDR3 reads CASSLDSEARAGVYDYGYTF. The CDR3 coding sequence is TGTGCCAGCAGCTTAGACTCCGAGGCCCGGGCAGGGGTATACGACTATGGCTACACCTTC.

V and J are TRBV7-2 and TRBJ1-1, with 9 bases that match TRBD1. CDR3 length: 13 residues. Looked up from germline, CDR1 is SGHTA and CDR2 is FQGNSA. V gave up 4 bases and J gave up 6 bases; unmatched junction bases: 3. Here the CDR3 reads CASSWDRASEAFF. Here the CDR3 DNA reads TGTGCCAGCAGCTGGGACAGGGCATCTGAAGCTTTCTTT.

The chain employs TRBV27 and TRBJ2-5; the D gene is possibly TRBD1 (6 bases). Germline-derived CDR1 and CDR2 are MNHEY and SMNVEV (reference sequence). Trimming stripped 5 bases from V and 2 bases from J, with 12 bases between. The CDR3 is 14 amino acids. The CDR3 reads CASSRTGSQETQYF. The CDR3 DNA reads as TGTGCCAGCAGTAGAACAGGGTCTCAAGAGACCCAGTACTTC.

This clone was recorded a few times. The chain employs TRBV2 and TRBJ1-4, with 7 bases identical to TRBD1. The V segment lost 8 bases and the J segment 8 bases; nucleotides outside the gene matches: 11. The V gene's germline CDR1 is SNHLY and CDR2 FYNNEI. The CDR3 spans 14 residues. The CDR3: CASGWDRRGEKLFF. The CDR3, as DNA: TGTGCCAGCGGGTGGGACAGACGAGGGGAAAAACTGTTTTTT.

The chain has TRBV4-2 and TRBJ2-5, with TRBD1 as a possible D gene (5 bases). The V end lost 4 bases, the J end lost 3 bases, and 12 bases lay between the germline ends. This CDR3 region has 14 residues. Germline V gene lookup returns CDR1 LGHNA and CDR2 YNFKEQ. This chain's CDR3 is CASSPQGREETQYF. The CDR3 DNA follows: TGTGCCAGCAGCCCGCAGGGAAGGGAAGAGACCCAGTACTTC.

Only a few counts were recorded for this clone. This chain links TRBV12-3 or TRBV12-4 with TRBJ2-3; TRBD1 matches at 8 bases. V was pared by 4 bases and J by 5 bases, with 2 bases of the junction left unmatched. CDR3 length: 13 residues. CDR3 region: CASSSRGRDTQYF. CDR3 DNA sequence: TGTGCCAGCAGTTCCAGGGGGCGAGATACGCAGTATTTT.

This chain uses TRBV7-9 with TRBJ2-6; TRBD1 agrees at 10 bases. The CDR3 consists of 18 residues. CDR1 SEHNR and CDR2 FQNEAQ come from the germline V gene (reference sequence). Losses at the gene ends were 4 bases for V and 0 bases for J; bases not matched to a gene: 6. CDR3 sequence: CASSSRTGGYSGANVLTF. Written as DNA, the CDR3 is TGTGCCAGCAGCTCCCGGACAGGGGGATACTCTGGGGCCAACGTCCTGACTTTC.

The gene calls are TRBV12-5 and TRBJ1-2, with 8 positions matching TRBD1. CDR3 size: 14 residues. Germline V gene lookup returns CDR1 LGHNT and CDR2 FRNRAP. V lost 0 bases to trimming and J lost 7 bases; unmatched junction nucleotides: 4. The DNA for the CDR3 is TGTGCTAGTGGTTTGGTCCTGACAGGGGCTGGCTACACCTTC. Protein sequence: CASGLVLTGAGYTF. The variable domain in full, with the rest retrieved from reference TRBV12-5 and TRBJ1-2, is DARVTQTPRHKVTEMGQEVTMRCQPILGHNTVFWYRQTMMQGLELLAYFRNRAPLDDSGMPKDRFSAEMPDATLATLKIQPSEPRDSAVYFCASGLVLTGAGYTFGSGTRLTVV.

The chain recombines TRBV5-4 with TRBJ1-1; D remains ambiguous. The CDR3 consists of 13 residues. V lost 2 bases and J 1 base, leaving 6 bases between the germline ends. The germline V gene encodes CDR1 SGHNT and CDR2 YYREEE (reference sequence). CDR3 residues: CASSLAGNTEAFF. The CDR3 nucleotides read TGTGCCAGCAGCTTAGCAGGGAACACTGAAGCTTTCTTT. Drawing the rest from reference TRBV5-4 and TRBJ1-1, the complete variable domain is ETGVTQSPTHLIKTRGQQVTLRCSSQSGHNTVSWYQQALGQGPQFIFQYYREEENGRGNFPPRFSGLQFPNYSSELNVNALELDDSALYLCASSLAGNTEAFFGQGTRLTVV.

The chain combines TRBV5-6 with TRBJ2-1, with 8 bases identical to TRBD2. The CDR3 totals 15 residues. V shed 2 bases, J shed 10 bases, and the junction held 11 bases outside the gene matches. Germline V gene data show CDR1 as SGHDT and CDR2 as YYEEEE. The DNA for the CDR3 is TGTGCCAGCAGCTTCATGGGCGGGAGGACACCAGAGCAGTTCTTC. This codes for CASSFMGGRTPEQFF.

The chain recombines TRBV6-6 with TRBJ2-1; 7 positions agree with TRBD1. The germline CDR1 and CDR2 sequences are MNHNY and SVGAGI (reference sequence). This CDR3 has 13 amino acids. V lost 5 bases to trimming and J lost 6 bases; unmatched junction nucleotides: 4. CDR3 residues: CASSTWDSNEQFF. The CDR3 bases are TGTGCCAGCAGTACTTGGGACAGCAATGAGCAGTTCTTC.

V is TRBV19 and J is TRBJ1-5; TRBD1 matches at 7 bases. The CDR3 is 15 residues long. The germline V gene has CDR1 LNHDA and CDR2 SQIVND (reference sequence). Trimming at V came to 4 bases and at J to 5 bases, leaving 8 bases not matched to a gene. DNA for the CDR3: TGTGCCAGTAGTACAACTTCAGGGGGGTATCAGCCCCAGCATTTT. This codes for CASSTTSGGYQPQHF.

The chain joins TRBV28 to TRBJ2-7; 8 bases map to TRBD1. V was pared by 5 bases and J by 2 bases, with 11 bases of the junction left unmatched. This CDR3 has 16 residues. Germline values: CDR1 MDHEN, CDR2 SYDVKM. The CDR3 loop reads CASSPAYGQGPYEQYF. In nucleotides, the CDR3 is TGTGCCAGCAGTCCAGCCTATGGACAGGGCCCCTACGAGCAGTACTTC.

The chain carries TRBV9 and TRBJ1-2; 9 nucleotides align to TRBD1. J lost 4 bases, V lost 3 bases, and 4 bases had no gene match. This CDR3 is 14 amino acids long. CDR1 is SGDLS and CDR2 is YYNGEE in the germline V gene. CDR3 sequence (DNA): TGTGCCAGCAGCGGTGGACAGGGGACCTATGGCTACACCTTC. This sequence encodes CASSGGQGTYGYTF.

This clone has just one count. This sequence joins TRBV30 and TRBJ2-3; D perhaps matches TRBD2 (5 bases). V was trimmed by 2 bases and J by 2 bases, leaving 26 bases between them. CDR1 and CDR2 from the germline V gene are GTSNPN and SVGIG (reference sequence). The CDR3 has 19 residues. The CDR3 spells CAWSPPGGATVFNTDTQYF. The DNA of the CDR3 is TGTGCCTGGAGTCCTCCCGGAGGCGCGACCGTTTTTAACACAGATACGCAGTATTTT. Combining the CDR3 with reference TRBV30 and TRBJ2-3 gives the whole variable domain SQTIHQWPATLVQPVGSPLSLECTVEGTSNPNLYWYRQAAGRGLQLLFYSVGIGQISSEVPQNLSASRPQDRQFILSSKKLLLSDSGFYLCAWSPPGGATVFNTDTQYFGPGTRLTVL.

The CDR3 loop is CASSPRLAGLKNIQYF. The CDR3, as DNA: TGCGCCAGCAGTCCACGACTAGCGGGCCTCAAAAACATTCAGTACTTC. The rearrangement uses TRBV23-1 and TRBJ2-4; 10 bases fit TRBD2. TRBV23-1 is reported as an ORF; its role is uncertain. The CDR3 contains 16 residues. The junction had 6 bases not matched to a gene; V was cut back by 4 bases and J by 3 bases.

The V and J genes are TRBV23-1 and TRBJ1-5, with 11 nucleotides matching TRBD1. TRBV23-1 is noted as an ORF with a role that remains uncertain. After removal of 0 bases from V and 1 base from J, the junction contained 5 bases not matched to a gene. CDR3 length equals 18 residues. The CDR3 coding sequence is TGCGCCAGCAGTCAATCCGGGACAGGGGGTATAAGCAATCAGCCCCAGCATTTT. Translated: CASSQSGTGGISNQPQHF.

J is TRBJ1-1 and V is TRBV7-3, with a possible D match to TRBD1 (5 bases). Germline V gene lookup returns CDR1 SGHTA and CDR2 FQGTGA. This CDR3 contains 15 residues. Trimming stripped 2 bases from V and 4 bases from J, with 14 bases between. In DNA form, the CDR3 reads TGTGCCAGCAGCTTATTGGGGGGAGCGAGCACTGAAGCTTTCTTT. The encoded protein is CASSLLGGASTEAFF.

This sequence joins TRBV28 and TRBJ1-5, with D maybe TRBD1 (6 bases). Germline V gene sequence: CDR1 MDHEN, CDR2 SYDVKM. The CDR3 extends over 17 amino acids. The V end was cut by 3 bases, the J end by 7 bases, with 22 bases between. The CDR3 bases are TGTGCCAGCAGTTTCGGAATGGGACACCCGGTAGTGCAGCCCCAGCATTTT. It is translated as CASSFGMGHPVVQPQHF.

The J gene is TRBJ2-7, the V gene TRBV15; TRBD2 matches at 8 bases. The CDR3 is made up of 16 amino acids. Per the germline V gene, CDR1 is LNHNV and CDR2 is YYDKDF (reference sequence). V was pared by 6 bases and J by 2 bases, with 12 bases of the junction left unmatched. The CDR3 DNA sequence: TGTGCCACCAGTCCGGGGGGCGGGGGGTCCCCCTACGAGCAGTACTTC. Its translation is CATSPGGGGSPYEQYF.